The entry below describes one T cell receptor (beta chain). Its specificity is unknown. The data were taken from a study of graft-versus-host responses after intestinal transplantation. Study-level results: Allograft clonal ratios (graft-versus-host to host-versus-graft) were high in patients who had graft-donor T cell macrochimerism. Recipient-marrow GvH clones were detected, some having first appeared in ileum or blood.

V was pared by 4 bases and J by 2 bases, with 6 bases of the junction left unmatched. Germline CDR1 reads LNHDA; CDR2 reads SQIVND (reference sequence). CDR3 length: 16 residues. Clones were read by immunoSEQ multiplex PCR, and TCRdb kept only the in-frame ones, dropping some. This sample carries more than 65,000 clones, 84% of them seen once, and the ten largest clones take 0.39%. This clonotype was obtained from a human donor who was the organ donor for an intestinal transplant. V gene TRBV19 combines with J gene TRBJ2-5; TRBD1 matches at 11 bases. The sample was unstimulated CD4+ T cells sorted from spleen or lymph node cells, taken before transplant. Here the CDR3 reads CASSRRTGGRQETQYF. The CDR3 DNA reads as TGTGCCAGTAGTAGACGGACAGGGGGCAGGCAAGAGACCCAGTACTTC. The full variable domain, its missing parts supplied by reference TRBV19 and TRBJ2-5, is DGGITQSPKYLFRKEGQNVTLSCEQNLNHDAMYWYRQDPGQGLRLIYYSQIVNDFQKGDIAEGYSVSREKKESFPLTVTSAQKNPTAFYLCASSRRTGGRQETQYFGPGTRLLVL.